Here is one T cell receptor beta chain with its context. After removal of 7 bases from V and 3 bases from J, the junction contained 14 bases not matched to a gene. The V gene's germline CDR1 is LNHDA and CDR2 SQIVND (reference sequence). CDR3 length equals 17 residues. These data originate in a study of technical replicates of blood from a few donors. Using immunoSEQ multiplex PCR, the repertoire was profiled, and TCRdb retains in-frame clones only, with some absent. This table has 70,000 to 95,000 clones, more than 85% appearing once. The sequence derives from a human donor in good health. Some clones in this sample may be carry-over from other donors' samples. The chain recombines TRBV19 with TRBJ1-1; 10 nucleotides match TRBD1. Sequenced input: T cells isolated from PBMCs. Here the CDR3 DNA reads TGTGCCAGTAATTCGCCGGGACAGGGGTTACCTCACACTGAAGCTTTCTTT. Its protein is CASNSPGQGLPHTEAFF.